Listed here are 6 T cell receptor beta chains from one sample, sequenced in a study of identical twins. TCRdb re-derived calls from the 5' RACE reads in MiXCR, one entry per CDR3 protein. The sample comprises 500,000 to 550,000 distinct CDR3 sequences, approximately 22% of which are singletons, and roughly 0.91% rests with the top ten. The sample also formed part of further work on T cells expressing NK-cell markers.

The sequencing input was CD4+ T cells sorted from blood. These receptor sequences come from a woman between 18 and 29 years old in good health.

The chain recombines TRBV21-1 with TRBJ1-6. TRBV21-1 is described as a pseudogene. The CDR3 covers 18 residues. This CDR3 is CASSKAGEEGSYNSPLHF. Written as DNA, the CDR3 is TGTGCCAGCAGCAAAGCGGGAGAAGAAGGCTCCTATAATTCACCCCTCCACTTT.

This clonotype was observed a handful of times. The chain links TRBV20-1 to TRBJ2-3, with TRBD2 matching 7 bases. The V gene's germline CDR1 is DFQATT and CDR2 SNEGSKA (reference sequence). The CDR3 is 15 amino acids. V shed 5 bases, J shed 0 bases, and the junction held 8 bases outside the gene matches. The CDR3: CSALSGKGSTDTQYF. The CDR3 DNA is TGCAGTGCTTTAAGCGGGAAGGGTAGCACAGATACGCAGTATTTT.

CDR3: CASAAEGVRVEQFF. CDR3 coding DNA: TGTGCCAGCGCGGCCGAGGGCGTTCGGGTTGAGCAGTTCTTC. This chain links TRBV2 with TRBJ2-1, with a possible D match to TRBD2 (5 bases). The V gene's germline CDR1 is SNHLY and CDR2 FYNNEI. This CDR3 region has 14 residues. Trimming pared 8 bases from V and 9 bases from J, leaving 20 bases between.

The chain uses TRBV6-6 and TRBJ1-5; D perhaps matches TRBD1 (5 bases). The V gene lost 11 bases and the J gene lost 7 bases, with 15 bases spanning the gap. The CDR3 contains 12 residues. Germline CDR1 is MNHNY and CDR2 is SVGAGI (reference sequence). The CDR3 sequence is CACLGVGQPQHF. The CDR3, as DNA: TGTGCCTGCCTGGGGGTTGGGCAGCCCCAGCATTTT.

V usage is TRBV30 and J usage is TRBJ2-7; 8 bases map to TRBD1. V shed 1 base and J 3 bases; nucleotides not matched to a gene: 8. The CDR3 contains 15 residues. Germline V lookup: CDR1 GTSNPN, CDR2 SVGIG (reference sequence). In DNA, the CDR3 is TGTGCCTGGAGTGGGGGGACAGGCTACTACTACGAGCAGTACTTC. It translates to CAWSGGTGYYYEQYF.

The rearrangement joins TRBV12-3 or TRBV12-4 to TRBJ2-1; the D gene could be TRBD1 or TRBD2 (5 bases each). V dropped 6 bases and J dropped 8 bases, with 23 bases sitting between them. The CDR3 has 16 amino acids. CDR3 DNA sequence: TGTGCCAGCAGCCCTGGGACCTCCTCCCCATACGATGAGCAGTTCTTC. Translated: CASSPGTSSPYDEQFF.